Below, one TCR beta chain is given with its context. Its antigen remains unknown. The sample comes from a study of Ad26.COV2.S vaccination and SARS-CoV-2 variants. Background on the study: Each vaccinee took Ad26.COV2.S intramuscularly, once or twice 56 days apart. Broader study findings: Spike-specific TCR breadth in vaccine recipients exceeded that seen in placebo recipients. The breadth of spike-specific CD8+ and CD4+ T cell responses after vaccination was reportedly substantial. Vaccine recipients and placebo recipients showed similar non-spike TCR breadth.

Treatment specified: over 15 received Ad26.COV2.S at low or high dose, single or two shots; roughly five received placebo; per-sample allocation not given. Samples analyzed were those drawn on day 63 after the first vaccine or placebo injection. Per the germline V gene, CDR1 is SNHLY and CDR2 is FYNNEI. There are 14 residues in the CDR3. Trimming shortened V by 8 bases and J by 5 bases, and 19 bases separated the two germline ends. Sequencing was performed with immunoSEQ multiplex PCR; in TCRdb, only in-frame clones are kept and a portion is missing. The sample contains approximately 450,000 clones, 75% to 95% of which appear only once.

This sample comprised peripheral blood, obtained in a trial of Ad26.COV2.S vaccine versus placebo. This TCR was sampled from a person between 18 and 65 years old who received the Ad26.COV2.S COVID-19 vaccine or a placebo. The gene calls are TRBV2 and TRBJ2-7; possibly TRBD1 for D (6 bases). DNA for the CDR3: TGTGCCAGCTATACGACAGGTCTTGAGGACGAGCAGTACTTC. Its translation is CASYTTGLEDEQYF.